These 14 T cell receptor beta chains originate from one sample sequenced in a study of a mutant IDH1 vaccine in newly diagnosed glioma. The repertoire was sequenced with immunoSEQ multiplex PCR; TCRdb's copy has only in-frame clones and lacks some. The data show some 60,000 clones, 70% to 85% seen once. Antigens for these TCRs are unknown. Time point: week 11, during vaccination. Mutant IDH1 20-mer peptide, at 300 ug, made up each vaccine dose, with topical imiquimod. Sequencing used PBMCs, obtained from a glioma patient whose treatment included an IDH1 peptide vaccine. The receptors shown here come from a young man with glioma.

CDR3 bases: TGCGCCAGCAGCTTAGGACAGGGTATTACCTACGAGCAGTACTTC. This encodes CASSLGQGITYEQYF. The V call is TRBV5-1, the J call TRBJ2-7; TRBD1 agrees at 8 bases. This CDR3 is 15 amino acids long. Germline V gene sequence: CDR1 SGHRS, CDR2 YFSETQ. J was trimmed by 2 bases and V by 2 bases; bases with no gene match: 6.

The chain links TRBV5-4 to TRBJ2-1; TRBD1 aligns across 10 bases. Germline assignment: CDR1 SGHNT and CDR2 YYREEE (reference sequence). The CDR3 is 16 amino acids. After removal of 2 bases from V and 6 bases from J, the junction contained 8 bases not matched to a gene. CDR3 sequence reads: CASSFPGQGTSNEQFF. DNA of the CDR3: TGTGCCAGCAGCTTTCCGGGACAGGGGACCAGCAATGAGCAGTTCTTC. The variable domain in full, completed from reference TRBV5-4 and TRBJ2-1, reads ETGVTQSPTHLIKTRGQQVTLRCSSQSGHNTVSWYQQALGQGPQFIFQYYREEENGRGNFPPRFSGLQFPNYSSELNVNALELDDSALYLCASSFPGQGTSNEQFFGPGTRLTVL.

The gene calls are TRBV20-1 and TRBJ2-7; 7 nucleotides align to TRBD1. Germline CDR1 reads DFQATT; CDR2 reads SNEGSKA (reference sequence). CDR3 size: 11 residues. Trimming removed 4 bases from V and 6 bases from J; junction bases left unmatched: 3. CDR3 protein: CSANRGPEQYF. Written as DNA, the CDR3 is TGCAGTGCTAATAGGGGGCCCGAGCAGTACTTC.

The rearrangement uses TRBV7-9 and TRBJ2-1; 11 nucleotides line up with TRBD2. The CDR3 consists of 18 residues. V lost 2 bases and J lost 7; bases outside the gene matches: 13. The germline gives CDR1 SEHNR, CDR2 FQNEAQ (reference sequence). The CDR3 DNA follows: TGTGCCAGCAGCTTACCCCCTCGACTAGCGGGGACGAGGAATGAGCAGTTCTTC. It specifies CASSLPPRLAGTRNEQFF.

The chain joins TRBV10-1 to TRBJ2-2; 8 nucleotides agree with TRBD1. The CDR3 is 15 amino acids. Losses at the gene ends were 0 bases for V and 4 bases for J; bases not matched to a gene: 1. The germline V gene encodes CDR1 WNHNN and CDR2 SYGVQD (reference sequence). The CDR3 sequence: CASSESQGGTGELFF. CDR3 nucleotides: TGCGCCAGCAGTGAGTCACAGGGGGGCACCGGGGAGCTGTTTTTT.

This chain joins TRBV6-5 and TRBJ2-7; the D is unclear. CDR1 and CDR2 from the germline V gene are MNHEY and SVGAGI. The CDR3 totals 15 residues. The V end lost 5 bases, the J end lost 0 bases, and 14 bases lay between the germline ends. CDR3 nucleotide sequence: TGTGCCAGCAGTCCCGACATCCTGAGCTCCTACGAGCAGTACTTC. Encoded protein: CASSPDILSSYEQYF.

Here the CDR3 reads CATSSKGQARWEWANQPQHF. Here the CDR3 DNA reads TGTGCCACCAGCAGTAAGGGACAGGCCCGTTGGGAGTGGGCAAATCAGCCCCAGCATTTT. The chain combines TRBV15 with TRBJ1-5; 8 bases match TRBD1. Germline V gene lookup returns CDR1 LNHNV and CDR2 YYDKDF (reference sequence). After removal of 3 bases from V and 4 bases from J, the junction contained 20 bases not matched to a gene. The CDR3 runs 20 residues. The complete variable domain, with remaining parts taken from reference TRBV15 and TRBJ1-5, reads DAMVIQNPRYQVTQFGKPVTLSCSQTLNHNVMYWYQQKSSQAPKLLFHYYDKDFNNEADTPDNFQSRRPNTSFCFLDIRSPGLGDTAMYLCATSSKGQARWEWANQPQHFGDGTRLSIL.

This chain joins TRBV10-3 and TRBJ2-5; unclear D gene. The V gene's germline CDR1 is ENHRY and CDR2 SYGVKD. This CDR3 spans 14 amino acids. V lost 0 bases and J 2 bases, leaving 7 bases between the germline ends. Here the CDR3 reads CAISESGSQETQYF. In nucleotides, the CDR3 is TGTGCCATCAGTGAGTCGGGCAGTCAAGAGACCCAGTACTTC.

The chain has TRBV5-6 and TRBJ1-5; no clear D. Looked up from germline, CDR1 is SGHDT and CDR2 is YYEEEE. Trimming cost V 0 bases and J 3 bases, with 4 bases left between them. The CDR3 length is 13 residues. CDR3 bases: TGTGCCAGCAGCTTGGGCGCCAATCAGCCCCAGCATTTT. The encoded protein is CASSLGANQPQHF.

This chain connects TRBV28 to TRBJ2-1; D not resolved. CDR3 length equals 16 residues. Germline assignment: CDR1 MDHEN and CDR2 SYDVKM. V was cut by 2 bases and J by 4 bases, with 15 bases left in between. DNA for the CDR3: TGTGCCAGCAGTTTACCCACATACGGCCAATACAATGAGCAGTTCTTC. This translates into CASSLPTYGQYNEQFF.

Only one count was recorded for this clone. This chain joins TRBV30 and TRBJ2-4; D possibly matches TRBD1 or TRBD2 (5 bases each). Germline CDR1 is GTSNPN and CDR2 is SVGIG (reference sequence). V lost 0 bases, J lost 8 bases, and 8 bases lay in between. CDR3 length: 12 amino acids. CDR3 sequence reads: CAWSVLGDIQYF. The CDR3 nucleotides are TGTGCCTGGAGTGTGTTGGGGGACATTCAGTACTTC. The full variable domain, its missing parts supplied by reference TRBV30 and TRBJ2-4, is SQTIHQWPATLVQPVGSPLSLECTVEGTSNPNLYWYRQAAGRGLQLLFYSVGIGQISSEVPQNLSASRPQDRQFILSSKKLLLSDSGFYLCAWSVLGDIQYFGAGTRLSVL.

V and J are TRBV7-9 and TRBJ1-2; D is uncertain. The V end was cut by 5 bases, the J end by 6 bases, with 10 bases between. Germline V gene sequence: CDR1 SEHNR, CDR2 FQNEAQ (reference sequence). The CDR3 is made up of 12 amino acids. The CDR3 is CASSLRRDGYTF. The DNA of the CDR3 is TGTGCCAGCAGCCTCCGACGGGATGGCTACACCTTC.

The V call is TRBV29-1, the J call TRBJ2-2; tentatively, D is TRBD2 (5 bases). V lost 5 bases to trimming and J lost 6 bases, with 10 bases between them. The CDR3 runs to 12 residues. Germline V gene sequence: CDR1 SQVTM, CDR2 ANQGSEA. In DNA, the CDR3 is TGCAGCGTTTTACTAGACGCCGGGGAGCTGTTTTTT. It codes for CSVLLDAGELFF.

The chain is built from TRBV18 and TRBJ1-2; weak D call: TRBD1 (5 bases). The length of the CDR3 is 12 residues. The germline V and J ends were trimmed by 6 bases and 8 bases, with 13 bases remaining between them. Germline CDR1 and CDR2: KGHSH and LQKENI. CDR3 DNA: TGTGCCAGCTCTCCGGGACTTGAAGGCTACACCTTC. Its translation: CASSPGLEGYTF. Complete variable domain (other parts from reference TRBV18 and TRBJ1-2): NAGVMQNPRHLVRRRGQEARLRCSPMKGHSHVYWYRQLPEEGLKFMVYLQKENIIDESGMPKERFSAEFPKEGPSILRIQQVVRGDSAAYFCASSPGLEGYTFGSGTRLTVV.